This TCR beta chain stems from a study of blood T cell repertoires in COVID-19. Study background: COVID-19 samples, acute and convalescent, were from the United States, Italy and Spain. Nucleic acid was either cDNA or gDNA, and it came from T cells, B-cell-depleted T cells, or PBMCs.

Followed over time, Seattle patients had been enrolled while infection was active. Authors' analysis steps: Counts of nucleated cells, estimated from reference gene primer amplification, were obtained. Profiling relied on immunoSEQ multiplex PCR, and the TCRdb table lists in-frame clones only, not all of them. D and trimming were read from the DNA, whereas the V and J calls and clone size are those reported in that table. The table lists 200,000 to 250,000 clones, about 88% of them singletons, with about 9.4% in the top ten. This clone was seen repeatedly, ten times or more. The CDR3 totals 13 residues. V lost 7 bases to trimming and J lost 5 bases; unmatched junction nucleotides: 2.

The sample consisted of peripheral blood. The rearrangement joins TRBV12-3 or TRBV12-4 to TRBJ2-2; TRBD2 matches 9 bases. The sequence came from a woman in her forties or fifties with COVID-19, enrolled during active disease. Here the CDR3 DNA reads TGTGCCAGCACGCTAGCGGGGACCGGGGAGCTGTTTTTT. It yields the protein CASTLAGTGELFF.